This TCR beta chain was identified in a study of blood T cell repertoires in COVID-19. Looking at the study overall: Sites in the United States, Italy and Spain provided acute and convalescent COVID-19 samples.

The V and J ends lost 0 bases and 1 base, in that order; junction bases with no gene match: 5. Per germline, CDR1 SGDLS and CDR2 YYNGEE. The CDR3 is 17 residues long. Seattle cases were enrolled at active infection and followed longitudinally. This clone showed up just once. In the original analysis: From reference gene primer amplification, estimates of nucleated cell counts were derived. The method was immunoSEQ multiplex PCR; TCRdb's version includes in-frame clones alone and lacks a portion of them. From that table come the V and J calls and clone size; the DNA was used to work out D and trimming. The sample lists some 300,000 clones; nearly 90% were seen once.

This receptor was obtained from a woman aged 40 to 55 with COVID-19, enrolled during active disease. The V call is TRBV9, the J call TRBJ2-5; 11 bases match TRBD2. Input material: peripheral blood. The CDR3, as DNA: TGTGCCAGCAGCGTAGACACTAGCGGGGGACTCCAAGAGACCCAGTACTTC. It codes for CASSVDTSGGLQETQYF. The full variable domain, completed using reference TRBV9 and TRBJ2-5, is DSGVTQTPKHLITATGQRVTLRCSPRSGDLSVYWYQQSLDQGLQFLIQYYNGEERAKGNILERFSAQQFPDLHSELNLSSLELGDSALYFCASSVDTSGGLQETQYFGPGTRLLVL.